This T cell receptor beta chain was profiled in a study (dated by TCRdb to about 2015). Some background on the complete study: Whether tumor-infiltrating Tregs in breast cancer are recruited from blood Tregs or converted in situ from other CD4+ T cell subsets was tested. On the study overall, not on this receptor specifically: The validation in the larger cohort was limited to a single TCR beta V-J rearrangement instead of whole repertoires. The greatest overlap of tumor-infiltrating Treg TCR alpha and beta sequences was with tumor naive CD4+ T cells, followed next by blood naive CD4+ T cells. In terms of TCR gene usage, tumor memory CD4+ T cells clustered together with blood and lymph node memory CD4+ cells, as well as with lymph node naive CD4+ cells.

Full-length TCR variable regions were amplified by 5' RACE PCR with constant-region reverse primers, followed by semi-nested PCR with Nested Universal Primer A. Using the ReliaPrep RNA Cell Miniprep System, total RNA was extracted, and the SMARTer RACE 5'/3' Kit was then used to reverse transcribe the RNA into 5'RACE-ready cDNA. Multiplex adaptors were used to barcode full-length TCR alpha and beta libraries, and the barcoded libraries were sequenced on an Illumina MiSeq. On the study's bioinformatics: For each of nine subset-tissue groups, sequencing data from the five patients were combined, and the groups were compared by unsupervised clustering of TCR gene usage. The Morisita-Horn index was used to calculate repertoire similarity, with shared sequences weighted by how much each contributed to each repertoire. TCRdb reanalyzed the raw reads on its own, using fastp at Q25 for trimming and MiXCR for clone calling, and kept in-frame beta chains. Each CDR3 protein appears once, grouped with its most common genes and DNA. The V and J calls and clone size are TCRdb's, not the authors'. This sample holds about 57,000 distinct CDR3 sequences; less than 30% were observed only once. The ten largest account for 2% to 2.5% of the sample.

There are a few counts of this clonotype. It lacks a known antigen. No much larger clone exists at a distance of one base, and base qualities are not known. Cells that were CD4+CD25+CD127-/low were the ones isolated as Tregs. Tregs, naive and memory CD4+ T cells from tumor, blood and ipsilateral draining lymph nodes of a handful of breast cancer patients underwent full-length TCR alpha and beta sequencing. Tumor tissue, along with lymph nodes from ipsilateral axillary dissection, was perfused with PBS, minced, and then digested using collagenase I and hyaluronidase. Sorted cell populations were confirmed by FACS to exceed 90% purity. Including the terminal cysteine and phenylalanine, the CDR3 comprises 16 residues. Just the 48-base CDR3 DNA is kept, in frame starting at base 1. The V end gives up 5 bases and the J end 8 bases, leaving 11 bases in the junction not matched to a gene. The germline V gene (reference sequence) sets CDR1 to DFQATT and CDR2 to SNEGSKA.

The chain links TRBV20-1 with TRBJ2-1; 14 junctional bases match TRBD2. This TCR was sampled from a female donor with breast cancer. Sequencing was carried out using tumor-infiltrating Tregs sorted from the breast tumor. The DNA is as follows: TGCAGTGCTGCCCACCGACTAGCGGGAGGGTGGGATGAGCAGTTCTTC. It codes for CSAAHRLAGGWDEQFF.